Listed below are T cell receptor beta chains from one sample, sequenced in a study of cytomegalovirus exposure and HLA in healthy donors. The assay was immunoSEQ multiplex PCR, and TCRdb's table has in-frame clones only and misses some. The sample records about 93,000 clones, about 80% being singletons. Sequencing was performed on PBMCs. These receptors were collected from a man under 40 in good health and CMV-seronegative. CDR3s include the opening cysteine and the closing phenylalanine or tryptophan. A D gene is named only where the DNA matches it firmly. A row's size may be missing; if present it is once, few, many or a size class.

d_gene	abundance	v_gene	j_gene	CDR3aa	CDR3nt
TRBD1	-	TRBV9	TRBJ2-7	CASSVEGGQADEQYF	TGTGCCAGCAGCGTAGAGGGGGGACAGGCGGACGAGCAGTACTTC
TRBD2	-	TRBV9	TRBJ2-5	CASSMSGGQETQYF	TGTGCCAGCAGCATGTCGGGAGGGCAAGAGACCCAGTACTTC
TRBD2	-	TRBV10-3	TRBJ2-5	CAIRRPRLAGVEYQETQYF	TGTGCCATCAGGAGACCCAGACTAGCGGGAGTCGAGTACCAAGAGACCCAGTACTTC
TRBD2	-	TRBV5-4	TRBJ2-3	CASSSRTSGSADTQYF	TGTGCCAGCAGCTCAAGGACTAGCGGGAGTGCAGATACGCAGTATTTT
TRBD1	-	TRBV7-6	TRBJ1-1	CASSRDRENTEAFF	TGTGCCAGCAGCCGGGACAGGGAGAACACTGAAGCTTTCTTT
-	once	TRBV27	TRBJ1-2	CASRGEAYGYTF	TGTGCCAGCAGGGGGGAGGCCTATGGCTACACCTTC
-	few	TRBV7-3	TRBJ2-7	CASSIDGSSYEQYF	TGTGCCAGCAGCATAGACGGGAGCTCCTACGAGCAGTACTTC
-	-	TRBV19	TRBJ2-5	CASSIRGQSKGETQYF	TGTGCCAGTAGTATCCGAGGACAGTCGAAAGGGGAGACCCAGTACTTC
-	-	TRBV7-2	TRBJ2-7	CASSLGGGNYEQYF	TGTGCCAGCAGCTTAGGGGGCGGGAACTACGAGCAGTACTTC
TRBD2	-	TRBV6-1	TRBJ2-4	CASSEGRGNIQYF	TGTGCCAGCAGTGAGGGGAGGGGAAACATTCAGTACTTC
TRBD2	-	TRBV7-2	TRBJ2-7	CASTPGGGARSYEQYF	TGTGCCAGCACCCCCGGGGGGGGCGCGCGGTCCTACGAGCAGTACTTC
-	-	TRBV25-1	TRBJ1-1	CASRDPDSLNTEAFF	TGTGCCAGTCGTGATCCCGACAGCCTTAACACTGAAGCTTTCTTT
-	-	TRBV10-1	TRBJ2-6	CASSESQSAVLTF	TGCGCCAGCAGTGAGTCGCAGTCTGCCGTCCTGACTTTC
-	few	TRBV18	TRBJ1-4	CASSLMTGGNEELFF	TGTGCCAGCTCACTAATGACAGGTGGGAATGAGGAACTGTTTTTT
TRBD1	-	TRBV18	TRBJ1-5	CASHGQGASGQPQHF	TGTGCCAGTCACGGACAGGGGGCTTCTGGTCAGCCCCAGCATTTT
-	-	TRBV5-4	TRBJ1-6	CASSLGQSYNSPLHF	TGTGCCAGCAGCTTGGGGCAGTCCTATAATTCACCCCTCCACTTT
TRBD2	-	TRBV12-5	TRBJ2-1	CASGVSGGTYNEQFF	TGTGCTAGTGGTGTAAGCGGGGGTACCTACAATGAGCAGTTCTTC
-	-	TRBV7-3	TRBJ2-1	CASSLAVGLASYNEQFF	TGTGCCAGCAGCTTAGCGGTCGGCTTAGCCTCCTACAATGAGCAGTTCTTC
-	-	TRBV7-6	TRBJ1-1	CASSLAGQAEAFF	TGTGCCAGCAGCTTAGCGGGACAAGCTGAAGCTTTCTTT
TRBD1	-	TRBV25-1	TRBJ1-4	CASSDRQGSATNEKLFF	TGTGCCAGCAGCGACAGACAGGGGAGCGCTACTAATGAAAAACTGTTTTTT
-	-	TRBV15	TRBJ1-2	CATSRPGTTIPSGGYTF	TGTGCCACCAGCAGACCCGGGACTACTATTCCGTCCGGTGGCTACACCTTC
TRBD1	-	TRBV5-4	TRBJ2-2	CASSSPGQKYTGELFF	TGTGCCAGCAGCTCCCCGGGACAGAAGTACACCGGGGAGCTGTTTTTT
-	-	TRBV7-8	TRBJ2-5	CASSPNSLGGTQYF	TGTGCCAGCAGCCCTAATAGCCTAGGAGGGACCCAGTACTTC
TRBD2	once	TRBV7-2	TRBJ2-7	CASSLMVAGGLYEQYF	TGTGCCAGCAGCTTAATGGTAGCGGGGGGTCTCTACGAGCAGTACTTC
-	few	TRBV29-1	TRBJ1-1	CSVVIGGTEAFF	TGCAGCGTTGTTATAGGGGGCACTGAAGCTTTCTTT
TRBD2	-	TRBV4-1	TRBJ2-2	CASSQDRGTSGELFF	TGCGCCAGCAGCCAAGATAGGGGGACTAGCGGGGAGCTGTTTTTT
-	-	TRBV5-1	TRBJ2-2	CASSALSGVGELFF	TGCGCCAGCAGCGCCCTATCAGGGGTGGGGGAGCTGTTTTTT
TRBD1	few	TRBV5-6	TRBJ1-2	CASSLTMAGGYGYTF	TGTGCCAGCAGCTTGACTATGGCAGGGGGCTATGGCTACACCTTC
-	once	TRBV19	TRBJ1-2	CASSIAQGEGYTF	TGTGCCAGTAGTATAGCGCAGGGTGAAGGCTACACCTTC
-	-	TRBV19	TRBJ1-4	CASSKASQGSLFF	TGTGCCAGTAGTAAGGCGTCCCAGGGATCACTGTTTTTT
TRBD1	-	TRBV4-2	TRBJ1-2	CASSQPQGNYGYTF	TGTGCCAGCAGCCAACCACAGGGGAACTATGGCTACACCTTC
-	few	TRBV4-3	TRBJ1-5	CASSQDIVGGGVQPQHF	TGCGCCAGCAGCCAAGATATAGTCGGGGGGGGCGTACAGCCCCAGCATTTT
-	-	TRBV5-1	TRBJ1-1	CASSFLRMRNTEAFF	TGCGCCAGCAGCTTTCTGAGGATGAGGAACACTGAAGCTTTCTTT
TRBD2	-	TRBV4-1	TRBJ2-2	CASSQVNLGLAGGPNTGELFF	TGCGCCAGCAGCCAGGTCAACTTGGGACTAGCGGGAGGGCCGAACACCGGGGAGCTGTTTTTT
-	few	TRBV5-1	TRBJ1-1	CASTRGRAPTEAFF	TGCGCCAGCACCAGGGGAAGGGCGCCTACTGAAGCTTTCTTT
-	-	TRBV6-4	TRBJ2-2	CASRGQTGELFF	TGTGCCAGCAGGGGACAAACCGGGGAGCTGTTTTTT
-	-	TRBV4-1	TRBJ2-1	CASSPLLGANEQFF	TGCGCCAGCAGCCCCCTTCTGGGGGCCAATGAGCAGTTCTTC
TRBD1	-	TRBV19	TRBJ1-5	CASSNYRGQPQHF	TGTGCCAGTAGTAACTACAGGGGCCAGCCCCAGCATTTT
-	-	TRBV14	TRBJ1-2	CASSQGTGQLFYGYTF	TGTGCCAGCAGCCAAGGGACCGGACAGCTCTTCTATGGCTACACCTTC
TRBD2	-	TRBV5-1	TRBJ2-3	CASSHRLAGLSDTQYF	TGCGCCAGCAGCCACCGACTAGCGGGTTTGTCAGATACGCAGTATTTT
-	-	TRBV19	TRBJ1-5	CASSVAYSNQPQHF	TGTGCCAGTAGTGTAGCTTATAGCAATCAGCCCCAGCATTTT
-	-	TRBV5-1	TRBJ1-3	CASSFSGTGNTIYF	TGCGCCAGCAGCTTCTCGGGTACAGGAAACACCATATATTTT
-	once	TRBV27	TRBJ1-2	CASSLWPKGGGYTF	TGTGCCAGCAGTTTATGGCCGAAGGGGGGGGGCTACACCTTC
-	-	TRBV5-5	TRBJ1-2	CASTIGGGSGYTF	TGTGCCAGCACCATCGGGGGCGGGAGTGGCTACACCTTC
-	-	TRBV7-2	TRBJ2-7	CASSLVANTYEQYF	TGTGCCAGCAGCTTAGTGGCCAATACCTACGAGCAGTACTTC
TRBD1	once	TRBV6-1	TRBJ2-5	CASSDMDRGPETQYF	TGTGCCAGCAGTGACATGGACAGGGGGCCGGAGACCCAGTACTTC
-	-	TRBV9	TRBJ2-2	CASSRGDIDTGELFF	TGTGCCAGCAGCCGGGGGGACATAGACACCGGGGAGCTGTTTTTT
TRBD1	-	TRBV11-3	TRBJ1-1	CASSLEGTGPNTEAFF	TGTGCCAGCAGCTTAGAAGGGACAGGGCCGAACACTGAAGCTTTCTTT
TRBD2	once	TRBV7-7	TRBJ2-1	CASSLGAGGLGEQFF	TGTGCCAGCAGCTTAGGAGCGGGAGGGCTAGGTGAGCAGTTCTTC
-	once	TRBV10-1	TRBJ2-3	CASSELSGRTDTQYF	TGCGCCAGCAGTGAGTTGAGCGGCCGCACAGATACGCAGTATTTT
-	-	TRBV19	TRBJ1-5	CASSLGALGGNQPQHF	TGTGCCAGTAGTTTGGGAGCTCTCGGAGGGAATCAGCCCCAGCATTTT
TRBD2	-	TRBV7-9	TRBJ2-1	CASSLGLAGGHYNEQFF	TGTGCCAGCAGCTTAGGACTAGCGGGGGGGCACTACAATGAGCAGTTCTTC
TRBD1	-	TRBV19	TRBJ1-5	CASSKDRDQPQHF	TGTGCCAGTAGTAAAGACAGGGATCAGCCCCAGCATTTT